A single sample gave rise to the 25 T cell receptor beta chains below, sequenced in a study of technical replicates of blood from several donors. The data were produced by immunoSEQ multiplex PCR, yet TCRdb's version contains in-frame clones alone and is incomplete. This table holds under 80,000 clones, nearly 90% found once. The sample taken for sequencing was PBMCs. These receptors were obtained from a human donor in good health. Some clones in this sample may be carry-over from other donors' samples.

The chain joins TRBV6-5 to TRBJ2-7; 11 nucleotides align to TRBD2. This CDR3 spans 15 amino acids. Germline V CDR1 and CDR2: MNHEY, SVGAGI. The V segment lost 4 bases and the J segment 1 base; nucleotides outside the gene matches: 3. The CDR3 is CASSLSSGGSYEQYF. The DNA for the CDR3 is TGTGCCAGCAGTTTATCTAGCGGGGGGTCCTACGAGCAGTACTTC.

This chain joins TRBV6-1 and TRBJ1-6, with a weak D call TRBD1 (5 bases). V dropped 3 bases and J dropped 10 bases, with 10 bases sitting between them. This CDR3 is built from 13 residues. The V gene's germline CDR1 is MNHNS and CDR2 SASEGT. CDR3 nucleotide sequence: TGTGCCAGCAGTGATCCGGGGGACTCACCCCTCCACTTT. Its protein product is CASSDPGDSPLHF.

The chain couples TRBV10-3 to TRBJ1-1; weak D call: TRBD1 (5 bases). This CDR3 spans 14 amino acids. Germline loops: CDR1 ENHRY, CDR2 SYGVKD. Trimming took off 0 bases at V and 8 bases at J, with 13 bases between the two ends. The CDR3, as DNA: TGTGCCATCAGTGAGTCGGGGGGTCCCGCAGAAGCTTTCTTT. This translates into CAISESGGPAEAFF.

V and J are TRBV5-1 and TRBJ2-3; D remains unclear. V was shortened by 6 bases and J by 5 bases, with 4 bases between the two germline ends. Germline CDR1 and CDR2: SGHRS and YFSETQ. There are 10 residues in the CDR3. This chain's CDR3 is CASTLDTQYF. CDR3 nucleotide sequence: TGCGCCAGCACTCTAGATACGCAGTATTTT.

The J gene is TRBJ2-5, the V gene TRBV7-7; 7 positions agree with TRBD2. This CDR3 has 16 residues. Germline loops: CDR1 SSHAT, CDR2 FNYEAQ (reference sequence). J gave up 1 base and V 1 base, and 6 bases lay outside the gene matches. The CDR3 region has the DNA TGTGCCAGCAGCTTAGGGGGTAGCGGGCTCCAAGAGACCCAGTACTTC. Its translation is CASSLGGSGLQETQYF.

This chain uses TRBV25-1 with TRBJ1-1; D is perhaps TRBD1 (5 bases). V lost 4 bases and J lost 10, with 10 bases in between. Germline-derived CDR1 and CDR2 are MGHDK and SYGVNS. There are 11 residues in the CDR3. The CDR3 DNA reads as TGTGCCAGCAGTGTTACAGGTCTAGCTTTCTTT. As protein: CASSVTGLAFF.

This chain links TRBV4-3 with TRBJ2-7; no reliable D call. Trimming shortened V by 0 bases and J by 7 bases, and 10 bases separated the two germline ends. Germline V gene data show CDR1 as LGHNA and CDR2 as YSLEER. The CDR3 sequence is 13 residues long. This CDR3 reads CASSQESSSEQYF. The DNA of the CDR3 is TGCGCCAGCAGCCAAGAGTCCTCTTCGGAGCAGTACTTC.

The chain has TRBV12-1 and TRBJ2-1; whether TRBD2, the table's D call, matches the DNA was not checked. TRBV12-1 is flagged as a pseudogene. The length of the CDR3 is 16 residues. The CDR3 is CASSLCLAGGPDEQFF. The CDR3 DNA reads TGTGCCAGCAGCTTGTGCCTAGCGGGGGGGCCGGATGAGCAGTTCTTC.

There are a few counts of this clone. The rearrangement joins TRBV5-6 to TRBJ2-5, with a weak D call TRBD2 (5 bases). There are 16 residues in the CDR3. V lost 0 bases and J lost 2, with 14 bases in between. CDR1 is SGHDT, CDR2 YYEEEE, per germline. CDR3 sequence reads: CASSLVWSTRQETQYF. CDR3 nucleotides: TGTGCCAGCAGCTTGGTGTGGTCCACTAGACAAGAGACCCAGTACTTC. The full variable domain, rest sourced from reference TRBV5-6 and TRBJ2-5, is DAGVTQSPTHLIKTRGQQVTLRCSPKSGHDTVSWYQQALGQGPQFIFQYYEEEERQRGNFPDRFSGHQFPNYSSELNVNALLLGDSALYLCASSLVWSTRQETQYFGPGTRLLVL.

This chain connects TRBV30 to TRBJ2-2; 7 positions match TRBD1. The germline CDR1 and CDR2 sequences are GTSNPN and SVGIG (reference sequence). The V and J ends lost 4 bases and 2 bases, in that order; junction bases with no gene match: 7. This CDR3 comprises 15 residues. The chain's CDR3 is CAWTDDRDNTGELFF. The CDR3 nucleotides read TGTGCCTGGACCGACGACAGGGATAACACCGGGGAGCTGTTTTTT.

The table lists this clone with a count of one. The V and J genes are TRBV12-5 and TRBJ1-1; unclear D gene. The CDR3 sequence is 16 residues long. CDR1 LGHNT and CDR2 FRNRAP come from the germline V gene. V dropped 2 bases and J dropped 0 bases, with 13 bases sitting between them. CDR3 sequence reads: CASGLTPGFLNTEAFF. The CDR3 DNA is TGTGCTAGTGGTTTGACACCAGGTTTTCTGAACACTGAAGCTTTCTTT.

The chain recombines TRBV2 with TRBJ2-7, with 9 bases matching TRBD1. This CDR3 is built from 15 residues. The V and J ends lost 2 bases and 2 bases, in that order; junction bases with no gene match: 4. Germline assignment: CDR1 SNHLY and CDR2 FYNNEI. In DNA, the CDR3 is TGTGCCAGCAGTGAAAGGGACAGGGAGGCCTACGAGCAGTACTTC. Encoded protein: CASSERDREAYEQYF.

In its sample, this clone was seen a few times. Here the CDR3 DNA reads TGCGCCAGCAGCCAGGGGACTTCCGAGCAGTACTTC. This encodes CASSQGTSEQYF. The rearrangement links TRBV4-1 to TRBJ2-7; D might be TRBD2 (6 bases). The CDR3 totals 12 residues. The ends were cut back, 3 bases at V and 6 bases at J, with 9 bases in the middle. In germline, CDR1 is MGHRA, CDR2 YSYEKL.

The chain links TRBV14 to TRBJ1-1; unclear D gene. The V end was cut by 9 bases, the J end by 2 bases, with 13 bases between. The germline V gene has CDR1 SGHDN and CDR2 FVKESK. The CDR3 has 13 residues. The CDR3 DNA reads TGTGCCAGGGTCCTCGGTCTCAACACTGAAGCTTTCTTT. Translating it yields CARVLGLNTEAFF.

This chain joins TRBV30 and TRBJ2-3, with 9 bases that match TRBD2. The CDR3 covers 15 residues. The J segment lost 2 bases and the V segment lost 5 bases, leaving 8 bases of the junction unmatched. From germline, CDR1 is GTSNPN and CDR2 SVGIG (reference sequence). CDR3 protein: CAWGLRLAATDTQYF. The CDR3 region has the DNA TGTGCCTGGGGGCTAAGACTAGCGGCCACAGATACGCAGTATTTT.

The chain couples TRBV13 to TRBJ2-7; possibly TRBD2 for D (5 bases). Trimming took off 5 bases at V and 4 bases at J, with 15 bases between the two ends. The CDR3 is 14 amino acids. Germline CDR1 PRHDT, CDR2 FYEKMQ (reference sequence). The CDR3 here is CASSPGGLGYEQYF. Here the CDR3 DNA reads TGTGCCAGCAGCCCAGGCGGGCTGGGTTACGAGCAGTACTTC.

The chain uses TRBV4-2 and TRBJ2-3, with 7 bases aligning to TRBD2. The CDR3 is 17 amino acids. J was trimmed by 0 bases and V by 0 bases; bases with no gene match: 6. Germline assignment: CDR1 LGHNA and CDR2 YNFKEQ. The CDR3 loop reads CASSQESASGSTDTQYF. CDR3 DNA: TGTGCCAGCAGCCAAGAGTCGGCTAGCGGCAGCACAGATACGCAGTATTTT.

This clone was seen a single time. CDR3 nucleotide sequence: TGTGCCTGGAGCGTGGGGGGGGCCTGGGAGACCCAGTACTTC. Amino acids: CAWSVGGAWETQYF. The chain combines TRBV30 with TRBJ2-5, with D perhaps TRBD2 (7 bases). This CDR3 spans 14 amino acids. The V gene's germline CDR1 is GTSNPN and CDR2 SVGIG (reference sequence). V was cut by 3 bases and J by 5 bases, with 16 bases left in between.

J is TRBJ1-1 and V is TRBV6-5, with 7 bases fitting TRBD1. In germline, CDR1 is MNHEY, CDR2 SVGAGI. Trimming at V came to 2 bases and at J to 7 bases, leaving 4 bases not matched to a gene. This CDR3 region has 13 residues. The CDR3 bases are TGTGCCAGCAGTTACCGGGACAGAGGTGAAGCTTTCTTT. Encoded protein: CASSYRDRGEAFF.

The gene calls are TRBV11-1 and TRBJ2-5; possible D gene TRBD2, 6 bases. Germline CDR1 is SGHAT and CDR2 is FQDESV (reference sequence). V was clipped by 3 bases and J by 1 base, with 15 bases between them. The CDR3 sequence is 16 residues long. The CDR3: CASSFLGGGLQETQYF. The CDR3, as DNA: TGTGCCAGCAGCTTTTTGGGGGGAGGCCTCCAAGAGACCCAGTACTTC.

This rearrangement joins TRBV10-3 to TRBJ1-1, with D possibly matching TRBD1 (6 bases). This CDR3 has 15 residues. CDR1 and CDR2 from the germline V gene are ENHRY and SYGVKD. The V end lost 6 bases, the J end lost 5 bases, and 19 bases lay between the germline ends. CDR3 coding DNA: TGTGCCATCAGCGAGAGGGGCAGGGGATGGACTGAAGCTTTCTTT. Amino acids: CAISERGRGWTEAFF.

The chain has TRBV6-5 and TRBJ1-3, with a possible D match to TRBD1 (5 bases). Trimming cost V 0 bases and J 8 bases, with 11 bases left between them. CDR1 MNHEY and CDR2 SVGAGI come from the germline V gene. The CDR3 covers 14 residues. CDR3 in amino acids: CASSYSIGVYTIYF. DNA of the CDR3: TGTGCCAGCAGTTACTCCATAGGGGTGTACACCATATATTTT.

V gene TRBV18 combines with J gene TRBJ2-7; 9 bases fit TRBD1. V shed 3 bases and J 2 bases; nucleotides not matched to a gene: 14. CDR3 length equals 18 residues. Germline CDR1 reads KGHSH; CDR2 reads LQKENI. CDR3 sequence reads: CASSPFSNAGTGTYEQYF. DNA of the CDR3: TGTGCCAGCTCACCGTTTTCAAATGCAGGGACAGGGACCTACGAGCAGTACTTC.

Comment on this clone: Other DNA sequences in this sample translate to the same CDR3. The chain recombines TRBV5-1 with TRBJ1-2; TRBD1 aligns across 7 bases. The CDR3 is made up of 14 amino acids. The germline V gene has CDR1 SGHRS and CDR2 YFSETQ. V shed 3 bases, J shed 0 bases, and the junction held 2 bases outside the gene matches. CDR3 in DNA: TGCGCCAGCAGCTGGGACAGTTCTAACTATGGCTACACCTTC. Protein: CASSWDSSNYGYTF.

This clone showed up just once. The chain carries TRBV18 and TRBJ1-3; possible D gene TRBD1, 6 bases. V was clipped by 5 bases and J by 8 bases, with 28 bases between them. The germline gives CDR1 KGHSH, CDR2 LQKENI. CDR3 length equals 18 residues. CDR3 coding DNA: TGTGCCAGCTCAGCAGACATGTTACGACAGGACACTTGGGACACCATATATTTT. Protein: CASSADMLRQDTWDTIYF. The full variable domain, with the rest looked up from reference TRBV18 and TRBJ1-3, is NAGVMQNPRHLVRRRGQEARLRCSPMKGHSHVYWYRQLPEEGLKFMVYLQKENIIDESGMPKERFSAEFPKEGPSILRIQQVVRGDSAAYFCASSADMLRQDTWDTIYFGEGSWLTVV.